A single TCR beta chain is shown here with its context. CDR1 is MNHNY, CDR2 SVGAGI, per germline (reference sequence). Trimming pared 5 bases from V and 13 bases from J, leaving 15 bases between. CDR3 length: 12 residues. The sample originates from a study of patients and donors after allogeneic stem cell transplantation. MiXCR, applied by TCRdb to the RT-PCR reads, yields one record per CDR3 protein. The sample yields about 230,000 distinct CDR3 sequences, 13% to 15% seen once. The V and J genes are TRBV6-6 and TRBJ2-4; the D gene could be TRBD1 or TRBD2 (5 bases each). Source material: blood, either unsorted or a sorted T cell fraction (not recorded which). This TCR was sampled from a human donor who was either an allogeneic HSCT recipient or a stem cell or donor lymphocyte infusion donor (not recorded which). It is not recorded whose cells these are; they may come from a transplant donor. CDR3 bases: TGTGCCAGCAGTCACCGGGGACCGCAGCAGTACTTC. It codes for CASSHRGPQQYF.